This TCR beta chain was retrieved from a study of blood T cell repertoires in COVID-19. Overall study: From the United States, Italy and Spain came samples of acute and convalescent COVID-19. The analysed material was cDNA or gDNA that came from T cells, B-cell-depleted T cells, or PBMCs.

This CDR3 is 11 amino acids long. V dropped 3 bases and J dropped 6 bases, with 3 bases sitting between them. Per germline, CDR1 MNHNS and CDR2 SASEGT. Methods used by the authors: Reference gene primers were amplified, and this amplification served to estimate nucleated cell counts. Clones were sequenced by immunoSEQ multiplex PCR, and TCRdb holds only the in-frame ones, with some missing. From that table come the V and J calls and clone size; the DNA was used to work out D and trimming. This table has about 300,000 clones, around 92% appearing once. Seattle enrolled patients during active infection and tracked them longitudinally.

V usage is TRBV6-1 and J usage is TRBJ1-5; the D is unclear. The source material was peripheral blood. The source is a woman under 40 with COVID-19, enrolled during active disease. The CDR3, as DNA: TGTGCCAGCAGTGACAGTCAGCCCCAGCATTTT. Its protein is CASSDSQPQHF.